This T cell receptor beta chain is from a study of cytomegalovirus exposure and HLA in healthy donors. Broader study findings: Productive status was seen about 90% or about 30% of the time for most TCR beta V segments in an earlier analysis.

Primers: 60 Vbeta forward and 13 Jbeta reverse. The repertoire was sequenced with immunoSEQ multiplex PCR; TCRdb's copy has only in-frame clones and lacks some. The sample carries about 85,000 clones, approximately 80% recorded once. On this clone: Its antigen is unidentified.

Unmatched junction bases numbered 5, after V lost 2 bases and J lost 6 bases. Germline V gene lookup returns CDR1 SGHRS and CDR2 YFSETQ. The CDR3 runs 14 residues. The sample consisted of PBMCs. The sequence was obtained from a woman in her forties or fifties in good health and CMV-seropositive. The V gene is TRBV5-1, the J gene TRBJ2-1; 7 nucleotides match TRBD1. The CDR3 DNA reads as TGCGCCAGCAGCTTTGGACAGGCGGTCAATGAGCAGTTCTTC. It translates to CASSFGQAVNEQFF.